Each of the 2 T cell receptor beta chains below was sequenced from the same sample in a study of cytomegalovirus exposure and HLA in healthy donors. Measured with immunoSEQ multiplex PCR; TCRdb has only the in-frame clones, and not every one. The sample gives about 130,000 clones, roughly four fifths of which show up once; about 32% is in the top ten. Sequenced: PBMCs. The source is a man aged 30 to 45 in good health and CMV-seropositive.

The chain is built from TRBV2 and TRBJ2-1, with 7 nucleotides matching TRBD1. V lost 6 bases to trimming and J lost 0 bases; unmatched junction nucleotides: 5. The CDR3 covers 15 residues. The germline gives CDR1 SNHLY, CDR2 FYNNEI. CDR3 nucleotide sequence: TGTGCCAGCAGGACGGACAGGATCTCCTACAATGAGCAGTTCTTC. It yields the protein CASRTDRISYNEQFF.

This chain connects TRBV7-3 to TRBJ2-3; 7 bases agree with TRBD2. Germline assignment: CDR1 SGHTA and CDR2 FQGTGA. The CDR3 loop spans 15 amino acids. Germline trimming cut 5 bases from V and 6 bases from J; bases unmatched to any gene: 11. As DNA, the CDR3 is TGTGCCAGCAGCCCCCAATCCCTGGGAGGGGATACGCAGTATTTT. It encodes CASSPQSLGGDTQYF.